This is a list of T cell receptor beta chains from one sample in a study of cytomegalovirus exposure and HLA in healthy donors. The protocol was immunoSEQ multiplex PCR, while the TCRdb copy is restricted to in-frame clones and leaves out a portion. The sample has more than 85,000 clones; 70% to 90% are singletons. Sequenced sample: PBMCs. All receptors derive from a woman aged 30 to 39 in good health and CMV-seropositive. The CDR3 runs from the conserved cysteine through the conserved F or W. Fields, in order: clone size, V gene, J gene, D gene, CDR3 protein, CDR3 DNA. The D gene is left open where the match is weak. The size field is filled for only some rows; it gives once, few, many or a size class.

NA	TRBV5-1	TRBJ2-1	NA	CASSFNNEQFF	TGCGCCAGCAGCTTCAACAATGAGCAGTTCTTC
NA	TRBV9	TRBJ2-5	NA	CASSVVSGETQYF	TGTGCCAGCAGCGTAGTTTCGGGAGAGACCCAGTACTTC
NA	TRBV28	TRBJ2-6	TRBD1	CASSPSRDSSGANVLTF	TGTGCCAGCAGTCCGTCCCGGGACAGCTCTGGGGCCAACGTCCTGACTTTC
NA	TRBV11-3	TRBJ2-2	TRBD1	CASSLGQGAGGELFF	TGTGCCAGCAGCTTAGGACAGGGGGCTGGCGGGGAGCTGTTTTTT
NA	TRBV23-1	TRBJ2-1	NA	CASSQSRSLAGEQFF	TGCGCCAGCAGTCAATCCCGGAGCCTAGCCGGTGAGCAGTTCTTC
NA	TRBV10-3	TRBJ1-2	TRBD1	CATSTDRTPYGYTF	TGTGCCACCTCCACGGACAGGACCCCCTATGGCTACACCTTC
NA	TRBV5-1	TRBJ2-3	NA	CASSLAASSTDTQYF	TGCGCCAGCAGCTTGGCCGCTAGCAGCACAGATACGCAGTATTTT
NA	TRBV7-9	TRBJ2-7	TRBD1	CASSFSPQGALHEQYF	TGTGCCAGCAGCTTCTCACCCCAGGGGGCGCTCCACGAGCAGTACTTC
NA	TRBV5-4	TRBJ2-6	TRBD1	CASSTGTGGGESGANVLTF	TGTGCCAGCAGCACTGGGACAGGGGGAGGGGAATCTGGGGCCAACGTCCTGACTTTC
NA	TRBV29-1	TRBJ2-7	NA	CSVQDTVYEQYF	TGCAGCGTCCAGGACACTGTCTACGAGCAGTACTTC
NA	TRBV6-6	TRBJ2-1	NA	CASRTGTLSYNEQFF	TGTGCCAGCAGAACCGGGACACTTTCCTACAATGAGCAGTTCTTC
NA	TRBV7-9	TRBJ1-1	NA	CASSWGQNTEAFF	TGTGCCAGCAGCTGGGGACAGAACACTGAAGCTTTCTTT
NA	TRBV4-3	TRBJ1-6	NA	CASSPGLNERSPLHF	TGCGCCAGCAGCCCCGGTCTCAATGAACGTTCACCCCTCCACTTT
NA	TRBV7-3	TRBJ2-2	TRBD2	CASSLIAGGTGELFF	TGTGCCAGCAGCTTAATAGCGGGAGGCACCGGGGAGCTGTTTTTT
NA	TRBV14	TRBJ2-5	NA	CASSQAWGGSEWETQYF	TGTGCCAGCAGCCAGGCCTGGGGAGGATCGGAGTGGGAGACCCAGTACTTC
NA	TRBV5-1	TRBJ2-1	NA	CASKSSVVPNEQFF	TGCGCCAGCAAATCTAGCGTCGTCCCCAATGAGCAGTTCTTC
NA	TRBV5-8	TRBJ2-2	NA	CASSLEEGYTGELFF	TGTGCCAGCAGCTTGGAGGAGGGATACACCGGGGAGCTGTTTTTT
NA	TRBV7-2	TRBJ1-6	TRBD1	CASSVGQGNNSPLHF	TGTGCCAGCAGCGTAGGACAGGGGAACAATTCACCCCTCCACTTT
NA	TRBV4-3	TRBJ2-7	TRBD1	CASSQDARGRGFPYEQYF	TGCGCCAGCAGCCAAGATGCCAGGGGGCGCGGTTTCCCCTACGAGCAGTACTTC
NA	TRBV6-1	TRBJ2-3	NA	CATKRVPGTDTQYF	TGTGCCACCAAACGGGTTCCGGGCACAGATACGCAGTATTTT
NA	TRBV5-1	TRBJ2-7	NA	CASSLKLAGEQYF	TGCGCCAGCAGCTTAAAACTAGCCGGGGAGCAGTACTTC
NA	TRBV18	TRBJ1-2	NA	CASSPQSLYGYTF	TGTGCCAGCTCACCACAGAGTCTCTATGGCTACACCTTC
NA	TRBV7-9	TRBJ1-1	NA	CASSLTGNTEAFF	TGTGCCAGCAGCTTAACCGGGAACACTGAAGCTTTCTTT
once	TRBV27	TRBJ2-7	TRBD1	CASSLRGPSEQYF	TGTGCCAGCAGTTTAAGGGGGCCGAGTGAGCAGTACTTC
NA	TRBV19	TRBJ2-4	NA	CASSRTSLAKNIQYF	TGTGCCAGTAGCCGGACTTCGTTAGCCAAAAACATTCAGTACTTC
NA	TRBV9	TRBJ1-5	TRBD1	CASSEGQGAYQPQHF	TGTGCCAGCAGCGAAGGACAGGGGGCATATCAGCCCCAGCATTTT
NA	TRBV19	TRBJ2-7	NA	CASSPGSYEQYF	TGTGCCAGTAGTCCCGGGAGCTACGAGCAGTACTTC
NA	TRBV4-1	TRBJ1-1	TRBD1	CASSQGQARRGRLHTEAFF	TGCGCCAGCAGCCAAGGACAGGCTAGGAGGGGGCGTTTACACACTGAAGCTTTCTTT
NA	TRBV28	TRBJ1-5	NA	CASKTLSNQPQHF	TGTGCCAGCAAGACACTTAGCAATCAGCCCCAGCATTTT
NA	TRBV6-5	TRBJ1-1	NA	CASSPPRGTEAFF	TGTGCCAGCAGCCCCCCACGGGGCACTGAAGCTTTCTTT
NA	TRBV19	TRBJ1-1	TRBD1	CASRVRGQSNTEAFF	TGTGCCAGTAGGGTTAGGGGACAGAGCAACACTGAAGCTTTCTTT
NA	TRBV27	TRBJ2-1	TRBD1	CASSLTGGAHNEQFF	TGTGCCAGCAGTTTAACAGGGGGCGCACACAATGAGCAGTTCTTC
NA	TRBV9	TRBJ2-3	TRBD2	CASSVLAGGADTQYF	TGTGCCAGCAGCGTTTTAGCGGGAGGGGCAGATACGCAGTATTTT
NA	TRBV6-6	TRBJ1-1	NA	CASSSQTSEAFF	TGTGCCAGCAGTTCCCAGACTTCGGAAGCTTTCTTT
NA	TRBV12-5	TRBJ1-2	NA	CASGLVRQPGSPRVDGYTF	TGTGCTAGTGGTTTGGTACGGCAGCCAGGGTCCCCCCGGGTTGATGGCTACACCTTC
NA	TRBV7-2	TRBJ2-7	TRBD1	CASSLDLRGTYEQYF	TGTGCCAGCAGCTTAGATCTCAGGGGGACCTACGAGCAGTACTTC